This T cell receptor (beta chain) comes out of a study of T cell repertoires in cytomegalovirus infection. Study-wide context: Use of recently identified HLA-C-restricted and well-studied HLA-B-restricted CMV epitopes was part of the study.

Study findings and constraints: Cumulative public TCR beta family frequency identified carriers of CMV plus the relevant HLA.

TCRdb independently ran MiXCR on the reads; one entry per CDR3 protein. The table lists around 360,000 distinct CDR3 sequences, nearly 35% of them singletons, with roughly 14% in the top ten. As regards this clonotype: No antigen is known for it.

The receptor was isolated from a human donor in good health (CMV status not recorded). Some clones in this sample may be carry-over from other donors' samples. The sample consisted of cultured PBMCs, taken from culture after CMV antigen stimulation.

This chain's CDR3 is CASSPYISDEQFF. For the CDR3, the DNA is TGTGCCAGCAGCCCCTACATTAGCGATGAGCAGTTCTTC. V usage is TRBV7-2 and J usage is TRBJ2-1, with a tentative D call TRBD2 (5 bases). The CDR3 sequence is 13 residues long. CDR1 SGHTA and CDR2 FQGNSA come from the germline V gene. Between the trimmed V and J ends, which lost 5 bases and 8 bases, there was a span of 13 bases.